These 2 T cell receptor beta chains came from one sample sequenced in a study of T cell changes during pregnancy in multiple sclerosis. The table came from immunoSEQ multiplex PCR; TCRdb's copy has only in-frame clones and leaves some out. Of roughly 110,000 clones in the sample, 91% were seen once. The sample consisted of peripheral blood, taken before pregnancy. Receptors were obtained from a female donor with multiple sclerosis, enrolled in a pregnancy study.

This rearrangement joins TRBV4-2 to TRBJ1-2; weak D call: TRBD1 (5 bases). The length of the CDR3 is 15 residues. Germline CDR1 and CDR2: LGHNA and YNFKEQ. Deletions cut 0 bases from V and 4 bases from J, with 12 bases between. The CDR3 here is CASSQEETAGYGYTF. CDR3 sequence (DNA): TGTGCCAGCAGCCAAGAAGAGACAGCCGGCTATGGCTACACCTTC.

The chain joins TRBV5-3 to TRBJ1-2; possible D gene TRBD1, 6 bases. TRBV5-3 is identified as an open reading frame with a role that is uncertain. CDR3 length: 15 amino acids. V lost 0 bases and J 2 bases, leaving 11 bases between the germline ends. DNA of the CDR3: TGTGCCAGAAGCTTGGATGGGACAACCAACTATGGCTACACCTTC. This codes for CARSLDGTTNYGYTF.